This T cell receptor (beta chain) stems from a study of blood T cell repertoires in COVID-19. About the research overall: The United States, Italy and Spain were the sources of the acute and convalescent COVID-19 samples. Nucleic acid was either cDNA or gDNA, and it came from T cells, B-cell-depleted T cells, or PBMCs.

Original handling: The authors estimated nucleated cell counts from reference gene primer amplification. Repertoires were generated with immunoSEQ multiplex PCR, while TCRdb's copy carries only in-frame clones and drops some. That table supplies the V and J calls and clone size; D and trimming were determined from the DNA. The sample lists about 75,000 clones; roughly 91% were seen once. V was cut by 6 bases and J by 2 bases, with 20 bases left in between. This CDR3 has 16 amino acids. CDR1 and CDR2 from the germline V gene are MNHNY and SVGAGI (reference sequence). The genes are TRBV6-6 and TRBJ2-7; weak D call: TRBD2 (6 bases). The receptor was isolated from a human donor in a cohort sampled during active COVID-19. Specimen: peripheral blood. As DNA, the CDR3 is TGTGCCAGCAGCCCAGGTTGGGGGGTCAATACCTACGAGCAGTACTTC. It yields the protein CASSPGWGVNTYEQYF.